This TCR beta chain was documented in a study of T cells in Graves' hyperthyroidism and ophthalmopathy. This clonotype was detected only a few times. One end of the junction varies from germline; a read error may be responsible. The CDR3 regions of TCR beta were amplified from RNA transcripts. Carried out on the TCR CDR3, a first-round RT-PCR used the HTBI primer set. Using its own MiXCR run on the multiplex PCR reads, TCRdb lists one record per CDR3 protein. The sample shows roughly 500,000 distinct CDR3 sequences, 40% to 55% of them seen only once. The sequence was obtained from an adult woman with Graves' disease, either hyperthyroidism or ophthalmopathy (not recorded which). Sequencing was performed on peripheral blood or thyroid tissue (not recorded which).

CDR3 nucleotide sequence: TGTGCCAGCAGATTAGCTAGCGCCCAAGAGACCCAGTACTTC. Protein sequence: CASRLASAQETQYF. The gene calls are TRBV7-9 and TRBJ2-5; tentatively, D is TRBD2 (6 bases). Germline V gene data show CDR1 as SEHNR and CDR2 as FQNEAQ (reference sequence). The CDR3 runs to 14 residues.